This TCR beta chain was identified in a study of shared clonotypes between healthy human individuals (TCRdb year 2020). Describing the broader study: The cohort included three men and a couple of women between 18 and 49 years of age. Each donor's leukapheresis produced roughly between roughly 0.85 and 9 billion PBMCs. For each donor, CD4 naive and CD4 memory were each run on three plates, CD8 naive on two plates, and CD8 memory on one plate. Libraries were prepared and TCR repertoires were sequenced by different laboratories using diverse techniques, in order to increase sequencing depth and limit assay-specific biases. Blood TCR repertoires of a handful of healthy adults were deeply sequenced to estimate repertoire size and the extent of clonotype sharing between individuals. Study-wide conclusions, independent of this receptor: Only blood was sampled, and tissue TCR repertoires likely differ from those in blood. Across a few donors, approximately 5% of naive CD4, roughly 3.5% of naive CD8, about 2% of memory CD4, and around 0.4% of memory CD8 clonotypes were shared. The genetic and exposure-history diversity represented was limited by the small number of donors. Clonotypes shared by all four sorted-subset donors showed higher generation probabilities than non-shared clonotypes. Estimated clonotype richness was generally larger for naive than for memory subsets. Rarefaction of sorted-subset datasets indicated incomplete sequencing despite the large sequencing depth. Pairwise subsampling led to the expectation that sequencing depth would affect the degree of clonotype sharing among donors.

TCR CDR3 regions were amplified from genomic DNA by multiplex PCR using the deep immunoSEQ assay. Extracted genomic DNA from each cell subset was distributed evenly across all wells of several immunoSEQ 96-well plates, and each plate was treated as a replicate. For sorted subsets, roughly 200 ng of genomic DNA, equivalent to 25,000 to 35,000 T cell genomes, went into each replicate PCR. Purified libraries were measured with a Qubit 3.0 fluorometer, size-checked on a Bioanalyzer 2100, and measured again with the KAPA Library Quantification kit. Every immunoSEQ 96-well plate was sequenced on a dedicated single-read 150-cycle Illumina NextSeq 550 flow cell. In the source study's methods: Because only junctional sequences without quality scores were contained in the immunoSEQ output, filtering matching that applied to full-length reads could not be performed. To assign V/J genes and CDR3, sequences were annotated against IMGT germline references using PyIR, a Python wrapper for IgBLAST v1.9. Reads with weak V/J assignments (E-value above 1e-6), missing CDR3, stop codons, out-of-frame junctions, or ambiguous translated residues were removed. V3J clonotypes were defined by identical inferred V gene, J gene, and CDR3 amino acid sequence. Percentage overlap between repertoires was calculated by dividing the number of shared unique clonotypes by the size of the smaller repertoire. Repertoire richness was assessed with RTK rarefaction, the Chao1 estimator, and Recon v2.1 estimates of unobserved clonotypes. OLGA was used to compute generation probabilities for all TCRbeta clonotypes that the gDNA method yielded from four donors. TCRdb obtained this table from immuneACCESS and retained in-frame rearrangements with V and J assigned. These tables miss some clones; where compared with another copy, unresolved V genes account for less than half of the shortfall, and the remainder is unexplained. The V and J calls and clone size come from that table; D and trimming were worked out from the DNA. The sample table contains over 2,000,000 clones; only one count was recorded for 93% of them. Jointly, the top ten make up approximately 1.7% of the sample.

Note on this clone: Its specific antigen is unknown. One base away there is no much larger clone; base qualities are not given.

In the germline V gene, CDR1 corresponds to MNHEY and CDR2 to SVGAGI. The CDR3 starts with the cysteine, ends with the phenylalanine, and has 14 residues. Only the CDR3 DNA is retained, 42 bases long and in frame from the first base. Germline trimming: 6 bases from V, 6 bases from J; junction bases outside gene matches: 8. CD8 naive samples consisted of CD45RO-negative cells that were positively selected for CCR7, yielding a CD45RA+CCR7+ population without TemRA cells. Healthy HIV-negative adults with no recently reported acute infections or vaccinations were included as donors. Only Caucasian adults living in Nashville, Tennessee, USA were represented among the donors. After blood collection by leukapheresis, PBMCs were isolated using Ficoll-Histopaque density gradient centrifugation and then cryopreserved in the vapor phase of liquid nitrogen. Purity and quantity of every magnetically sorted T cell population were checked by analytical flow cytometry. Genomic DNA was isolated from each sorted fraction and quantified by UV absorbance on a Nanodrop 2000c.

The sequence derives from a man aged 18-30 years in good health. Some clones in this sample may be carry-over from other donors' samples. Input material: naive CD8+ T cells from PBMCs. This specimen's cell subset or site label, per the study, means: CD45RA+CCR7+. This chain is built from TRBV6-5 and TRBJ2-7; 10 nucleotides in the junction match TRBD1. The CDR3 region: CASRPGQGFLEQYF. The DNA sequence is TGTGCCAGCAGACCGGGACAGGGGTTTCTCGAGCAGTACTTC.